A selection of T cell receptor beta chains follows, all from one sample in a study of regulatory T cells in long-lasting Graves disease. TCRdb re-called the multiplex PCR reads with MiXCR, one entry per CDR3 protein. The top ten hold over 7.5% of the sample, which has 530,000 or so distinct CDR3 sequences, roughly 12% seen once. This same sample was also taken into another study, of T cells in Graves' hyperthyroidism and ophthalmopathy.

The sample here was peripheral blood mononuclear cells (PBMCs), taken at new diagnosis, from a patient treated with antithyroid drugs. The receptor set was obtained from a man aged 25 to 40 with Graves disease. Both conserved end residues are part of each CDR3. Fields, in order: clone size, D gene, J gene, V gene, CDR3 DNA, CDR3 protein. A D gene is named only where the DNA matches it firmly. Only part of the rows carry a size: once, few, many, or a class if the clone is expanded.

clone_size: -
d_call: TRBD2
j_call: TRBJ2-3
v_call: TRBV19
cdr3_nt: TGTGCCAGCCAACTAGCGGGAGCCACAGATACGCAGTATTTT
cdr3_aa: CASQLAGATDTQYF

clone_size: -
d_call: TRBD2
j_call: TRBJ2-7
v_call: TRBV27
cdr3_nt: TGTGCCAGCCGCCGGAGCGGGGGCTACGAGCAGTACTTC
cdr3_aa: CASRRSGGYEQYF

clone_size: few
d_call: TRBD2
j_call: TRBJ2-7
v_call: TRBV27
cdr3_nt: TGTGCCAGCAGTTTACATGGACTAGCGGGATCCTTCCTTCCCTACGAGCAGTACTTC
cdr3_aa: CASSLHGLAGSFLPYEQYF

clone_size: many
d_call: -
j_call: TRBJ2-3
v_call: TRBV12-3/TRBV12-4
cdr3_nt: TGTGCCAGCAACATAGTTCCAGATACGCAGTATTTT
cdr3_aa: CASNIVPDTQYF

clone_size: many
d_call: -
j_call: TRBJ1-5
v_call: TRBV19
cdr3_nt: TGTGCCAGTAAGCGGGGGGAGGTACGACAGCCCCAGCATTTT
cdr3_aa: CASKRGEVRQPQHF

clone_size: few
d_call: -
j_call: TRBJ1-1
v_call: TRBV7-9
cdr3_nt: TGTGCCAGCAGCTTGACGGGGACACGGGGCACTGAAGCTTTCTTT
cdr3_aa: CASSLTGTRGTEAFF

clone_size: many
d_call: -
j_call: TRBJ2-3
v_call: TRBV30
cdr3_nt: TGTGCCTGGAGTGTCGTGGAGACAGATACGCAGTATTTT
cdr3_aa: CAWSVVETDTQYF

clone_size: -
d_call: TRBD2
j_call: TRBJ2-3
v_call: TRBV15
cdr3_nt: TGTGCCACCAGCAGAGCACTAGCGGGTGGGGGGGATACGCAGTATTTT
cdr3_aa: CATSRALAGGGDTQYF

clone_size: many
d_call: TRBD2
j_call: TRBJ2-3
v_call: TRBV3-1
cdr3_nt: TGTGCCAGCAGCCAACGAGCGGGGGAGGATACGCAGTATTTT
cdr3_aa: CASSQRAGEDTQYF

clone_size: few
d_call: TRBD1
j_call: TRBJ1-2
v_call: TRBV24-1
cdr3_nt: TGTGCCACCAGTTCCGGGACAGCCAACTATGATGGCTACACCTTC
cdr3_aa: CATSSGTANYDGYTF

clone_size: -
d_call: -
j_call: TRBJ2-5
v_call: TRBV5-1
cdr3_nt: TGCGCCAGCAGCATGGGACTTTCCGAAGAGACCCAGTACTTC
cdr3_aa: CASSMGLSEETQYF

clone_size: few
d_call: TRBD1
j_call: TRBJ2-5
v_call: TRBV3-1
cdr3_nt: TGTGCCAGCAGCCAAGTGGTCGAGACAGGGGGCGGGGAGACCCAGTACTTC
cdr3_aa: CASSQVVETGGGETQYF

clone_size: few
d_call: TRBD1
j_call: TRBJ1-2
v_call: TRBV19
cdr3_nt: TGTGCCAGTAGCCGACAGGGATCTACCCCCTACACCTTC
cdr3_aa: CASSRQGSTPYTF

clone_size: many
d_call: -
j_call: TRBJ1-2
v_call: TRBV19
cdr3_nt: TGTGCCAGTAGTACCTCTCCATCCGGGCAACTCCTTGGCTACACCTTC
cdr3_aa: CASSTSPSGQLLGYTF

clone_size: many
d_call: TRBD1
j_call: TRBJ2-7
v_call: TRBV27
cdr3_nt: TGTGCCAGCAGGAAACAGGGGGCCCTCTCCTACGAGCAGTACTTC
cdr3_aa: CASRKQGALSYEQYF

clone_size: many
d_call: TRBD1
j_call: TRBJ2-2
v_call: TRBV27
cdr3_nt: TGCGCCAGCAGCCCCGGGACAGGGGACACCGGGGAGCTGTTTTTT
cdr3_aa: CASSPGTGDTGELFF

clone_size: few
d_call: -
j_call: TRBJ2-7
v_call: TRBV27
cdr3_nt: TGTGCCAGCAGGTCTAGCCCTACTTCTACCTACGAGCAGTACTTC
cdr3_aa: CASRSSPTSTYEQYF

clone_size: many
d_call: TRBD2
j_call: TRBJ2-7
v_call: TRBV12-3/TRBV12-4
cdr3_nt: TGTGCCAGTAAACTAGCGACATCCTCCTACGAGCAGTACTTC
cdr3_aa: CASKLATSSYEQYF

clone_size: -
d_call: TRBD2
j_call: TRBJ2-1
v_call: TRBV20-1
cdr3_nt: TGCAGTGGTACTAGCGGGAGGGGCAGGGGTGATGAGCAGTTCTTC
cdr3_aa: CSGTSGRGRGDEQFF

clone_size: many
d_call: -
j_call: TRBJ2-7
v_call: TRBV5-1
cdr3_nt: TGCGCCAGCAGCTTTAGGACTATTGGGCCGTACGAGCAGTACTTC
cdr3_aa: CASSFRTIGPYEQYF

clone_size: -
d_call: TRBD1
j_call: TRBJ1-4
v_call: TRBV20-1
cdr3_nt: TGCAGTGCTAGAGTGACAGGGGTTCTCAATGAAAAACTGTTTTTT
cdr3_aa: CSARVTGVLNEKLFF

clone_size: few
d_call: -
j_call: TRBJ2-2
v_call: TRBV5-1
cdr3_nt: TGCGCCAGCAGCTTGGCCGGGAGTAGTGGGGCCGGGGAGCTGTTTTTT
cdr3_aa: CASSLAGSSGAGELFF

clone_size: few
d_call: TRBD2
j_call: TRBJ2-7
v_call: TRBV19
cdr3_nt: TGTGCCAGTAGGCTGAGCGGGACCTCCTACGAGCAGTACTTC
cdr3_aa: CASRLSGTSYEQYF

clone_size: many
d_call: TRBD1
j_call: TRBJ2-1
v_call: TRBV7-9
cdr3_nt: TGTGCCAGCAGCTGGTCGACAGGGTCGGATGAGCAGTTCTTC
cdr3_aa: CASSWSTGSDEQFF

clone_size: many
d_call: -
j_call: TRBJ2-5
v_call: TRBV3-1
cdr3_nt: TGTGCCAGCAGCCAAGATTATCCAACCCCAGAGACCCAGTACTTC
cdr3_aa: CASSQDYPTPETQYF

clone_size: few
d_call: -
j_call: TRBJ2-5
v_call: TRBV5-1
cdr3_nt: TGCGCCAGCAGCTTGGTGCCCGAGGAGGAGACCCAGTACTTC
cdr3_aa: CASSLVPEEETQYF

clone_size: -
d_call: TRBD1
j_call: TRBJ1-5
v_call: TRBV27
cdr3_nt: TGTGCCAGCAGTTCAGCCCGGGACAGGGGGCTTAGTAGCAATCAGTCCCAGCATTTT
cdr3_aa: CASSSARDRGLSSNQSQHF

clone_size: -
d_call: -
j_call: TRBJ1-4
v_call: TRBV7-8
cdr3_nt: TGTGCCAGCAGCACCCCAACCGGGGCGAATGAAAAACTGTTTTTT
cdr3_aa: CASSTPTGANEKLFF

clone_size: many
d_call: TRBD2
j_call: TRBJ2-5
v_call: TRBV7-9
cdr3_nt: TGTGCCAGCAGACCCGGGACTAGCCAAGAGACCCAGTACTTC
cdr3_aa: CASRPGTSQETQYF

clone_size: few
d_call: -
j_call: TRBJ2-1
v_call: TRBV5-6
cdr3_nt: TGTGCCAGCAGCCGACCGGACAGCTCCTACAATGAGCAGTTCTTC
cdr3_aa: CASSRPDSSYNEQFF

clone_size: -
d_call: -
j_call: TRBJ2-2
v_call: TRBV11-1
cdr3_nt: TGTGCCAGCAGCTTACGCAGGGGTCGATCCACCGGGGAGCTGTTTTTT
cdr3_aa: CASSLRRGRSTGELFF

clone_size: many
d_call: -
j_call: TRBJ2-7
v_call: TRBV29-1
cdr3_nt: TGCAGCGTTGAAGATGTGTCGATGAGCTCCTACGAGCAGTACTTC
cdr3_aa: CSVEDVSMSSYEQYF

clone_size: many
d_call: TRBD1
j_call: TRBJ1-5
v_call: TRBV27
cdr3_nt: TGTGCCAGCAGTTTACAGGGGGCCGGTGGCAATCAGCCCCAGCATTTT
cdr3_aa: CASSLQGAGGNQPQHF

clone_size: many
d_call: TRBD2
j_call: TRBJ2-7
v_call: TRBV5-4
cdr3_nt: TGTGCCAGCAGCCTGGGACTAGCGGACTCCTACGAGCAGTACTTC
cdr3_aa: CASSLGLADSYEQYF

clone_size: many
d_call: TRBD2
j_call: TRBJ2-2
v_call: TRBV7-3
cdr3_nt: TGTGCCAGCAGCTCGACAAGCTGGCGGGAGGTCTCCACCGGGGAGCTGTTTTTT
cdr3_aa: CASSSTSWREVSTGELFF

clone_size: -
d_call: -
j_call: TRBJ2-7
v_call: TRBV6-1
cdr3_nt: TGTGCCAGCGAGGGAGGGACAACCTACGAGCAGTACTTC
cdr3_aa: CASEGGTTYEQYF

clone_size: many
d_call: -
j_call: TRBJ2-1
v_call: TRBV6-2/TRBV6-3
cdr3_nt: TGTGCCAGCAAGTCGGGGTCGTCTTTGTACTACAATGAGCAGTTCTTC
cdr3_aa: CASKSGSSLYYNEQFF

clone_size: -
d_call: TRBD1
j_call: TRBJ2-5
v_call: TRBV7-9
cdr3_nt: TGTGCCAGCAGCCAGACGGGACAGGGAGAGACCCAGTACTTC
cdr3_aa: CASSQTGQGETQYF

clone_size: many
d_call: -
j_call: TRBJ1-1
v_call: TRBV2
cdr3_nt: TGTGCCAGCACCTCCGAGACTGCGAACACTGAAGCTTTCTTT
cdr3_aa: CASTSETANTEAFF

clone_size: many
d_call: TRBD1
j_call: TRBJ2-7
v_call: TRBV7-8
cdr3_nt: TGTGCCAGCAGCTCGGGACAGGGCAGCTACGAGCAGTACTTC
cdr3_aa: CASSSGQGSYEQYF

clone_size: many
d_call: -
j_call: TRBJ1-2
v_call: TRBV2
cdr3_nt: TGTGCCAGCATGGGTGGCGGCACTAACTATGGCTACACCTTC
cdr3_aa: CASMGGGTNYGYTF